This is a list of T cell receptor beta chains from one sample in a study of regulatory T cells in long-lasting Graves disease. TCRdb passed the multiplex PCR reads through MiXCR, listing each CDR3 protein once. The table includes about 660,000 distinct CDR3 sequences, approximately 29% detected once. This specimen was peripheral blood mononuclear cells (PBMCs), taken when the disease was refractory, from a patient treated with antithyroid drugs. All receptors derive from a female donor with Graves disease. Both conserved end residues are part of each CDR3. A D gene is named only where the DNA matches it firmly. Some rows have no size entry. The others give once, few or many, or a class for an expanded clone.

TRBV6-2/TRBV6-3	TRBJ1-4	NA	NA	TGTGCCAGCAGTTACGACCTGATGGAAACTAATGAAAAACTGTTTTTT	CASSYDLMETNEKLFF
TRBV6-5	TRBJ2-2	many	TRBD2	TGTGCCAGCAGTTTGCTAGCGGGGTCCGGGGAGCTGTTTTTT	CASSLLAGSGELFF
TRBV14	TRBJ1-1	few	TRBD1	TGTGCCAGCACTTCGGACAGGGGTTACACTGAAGCTTTCTTT	CASTSDRGYTEAFF
TRBV28	TRBJ1-5	few	NA	TGTGCCAGCAGTTTATCAGGACAGAACAATCAGCCCCAACATTTT	CASSLSGQNNQPQHF
TRBV20-1	TRBJ1-2	NA	NA	TGCAGTGCTCCTCAACCGGATGGGGGCCCAACCTTC	CSAPQPDGGPTF
TRBV28	TRBJ1-2	many	NA	TGTGCCAGCAGTTTTCAGGATTCGGGTCGCTACACCTTC	CASSFQDSGRYTF
TRBV12-3/TRBV12-4	TRBJ2-7	few	NA	TGTGCCAGCACCATCCGGACCCACCTGGGCGAGCAGTACTTC	CASTIRTHLGEQYF
TRBV11-2	TRBJ2-3	NA	NA	TGTGCCAGCAGCGAGGGGACAGATACGCAGTATTTT	CASSEGTDTQYF
TRBV5-1	TRBJ1-4	few	NA	TGCGCCAGCAGCAACACAGGGTTGACTAATGAAAAACTGTTTTTT	CASSNTGLTNEKLFF
TRBV6-2/TRBV6-3	TRBJ1-2	once	NA	TGTGCCAGCAGACCCGAGACGGGCTATGGCTACACCTTC	CASRPETGYGYTF
TRBV6-1	TRBJ1-1	NA	TRBD1	TGTGCCAGCAGAGCAGGGGGAGGCACTGAAGCTTTCTTT	CASRAGGGTEAFF
TRBV6-5	TRBJ1-4	NA	TRBD1	TGTGCCAGCAGTTACGGGGCAGGGGGACCAGGTGAAAAACTGTTTTTT	CASSYGAGGPGEKLFF
TRBV6-5	TRBJ2-4	NA	NA	TGTGCCAGCAGTTACTTGCTTAGCCTAGCCAAAAACATTCAGTACTTC	CASSYLLSLAKNIQYF
TRBV2	TRBJ2-5	few	TRBD1	TGTGCCAGCAGTGAAGATGGGACAGCCCAAGAGACCCAGTACTTC	CASSEDGTAQETQYF
TRBV19	TRBJ2-2	NA	NA	TGTGCCAGTACCGCAATGGGGTTAGAAGAAACCGGGGAGCTGTTTTTT	CASTAMGLEETGELFF
TRBV2	TRBJ1-5	NA	TRBD1	TGTGCCAGCAACGCCGGGACAGGGCAAAATCAGCCCCAGCATTTT	CASNAGTGQNQPQHF
TRBV6-1	TRBJ1-1	NA	NA	TGTGCCAGCAGTCCCTCGGGGATTGGGACTGAAGCTTTCTTT	CASSPSGIGTEAFF
TRBV18	TRBJ2-5	NA	NA	TGTGCCAGCTCACGTGACCCCCAAGAGACCCAGTACTTC	CASSRDPQETQYF
TRBV20-1	TRBJ2-5	many	TRBD1	TGCAGTGCTCCGGGACAGCAAGAGACCCAGTACTTC	CSAPGQQETQYF
TRBV7-2	TRBJ1-4	few	NA	TGTGCCAGCAGCTTAGAGAGGGTTGGGTCTGAAAAACTGTTTTTT	CASSLERVGSEKLFF
TRBV2	TRBJ1-1	few	NA	TGTGCCAGCAGCCAGACAAATTCGAACACTGAAGCTTTCTTT	CASSQTNSNTEAFF
TRBV6-1	TRBJ1-2	few	TRBD1	TGTGCCAGCAGCCGGACAGGGGAGTATGGCTACACCTTC	CASSRTGEYGYTF
TRBV6-2/TRBV6-3	TRBJ1-5	NA	NA	TGTGCCAGCAGAGCGGAAGGTAGTAATCAGCCCCAGCATTTT	CASRAEGSNQPQHF
TRBV19	TRBJ2-5	NA	TRBD2	TGTGCCAGTAGTATAGCCCTAGCGGGAGGAGAGACCCAGTACTTC	CASSIALAGGETQYF
TRBV2	TRBJ2-5	many	NA	TGTGCCAGCAGTGGGTCCAGCGGGCTTGAGACCCAGTACTTC	CASSGSSGLETQYF
TRBV6-5	TRBJ1-1	NA	NA	TGTGCCAGCAGTTACAGGCCCGTGACTGAAGCTTTCTTT	CASSYRPVTEAFF
TRBV7-2	TRBJ1-2	NA	NA	TGTGCCAGCAGCCGTCGAGAGGACACGAGGTCTGGCTACACCTTC	CASSRREDTRSGYTF
TRBV5-4	TRBJ2-4	NA	NA	TGTGCCAGCAGCTTCACAGGGAACAAAAACATTCAGTACTTC	CASSFTGNKNIQYF
TRBV5-6	TRBJ2-7	NA	NA	TGTGCCAGCAGCTTGTTTCCAGCCTACGAGCAGTACTTC	CASSLFPAYEQYF
TRBV12-3/TRBV12-4	TRBJ2-7	NA	NA	TGTGCCAGCAGTTTGGGGGACTGGGGCTACGAGCAGTACTTC	CASSLGDWGYEQYF
TRBV20-1	TRBJ2-7	NA	TRBD2	TGCAGTGCTAGAGTAGGACTAGCGGGAGAGGAGCAGTACTTC	CSARVGLAGEEQYF
TRBV30	TRBJ2-7	NA	NA	TGTGCCTGGAGCCGAAGAACCTACGAGCAGTACTTC	CAWSRRTYEQYF
TRBV6-1	TRBJ1-5	NA	TRBD1	TGTGCCAGCAGTCAGCACTGGACAGGGGAACGTCAGCCCCAGCATTTT	CASSQHWTGERQPQHF
TRBV9	TRBJ2-5	NA	NA	TGTGCCAGCAGCGTAGCTGGGCAGGATCCAGAGACCCAGTACTTC	CASSVAGQDPETQYF
TRBV28	TRBJ1-6	many	TRBD1	TGTGCCAGCGCTTTTTACAGGGGTGGGGGTTCACCCCTCCACTTT	CASAFYRGGGSPLHF
TRBV5-1	TRBJ1-2	NA	NA	TGCGCCAGCAGCTTGGGACAAGGAAGCCCCGACTATGGCTACACCTTC	CASSLGQGSPDYGYTF
TRBV12-3/TRBV12-4	TRBJ1-6	many	NA	TGTGCCAGCAGTGGGCAGGGATTTGATTCACCCCTCCACTTT	CASSGQGFDSPLHF
TRBV28	TRBJ1-5	many	NA	TGTGCCAGCAGTTCACAGGTTGACTTTCAGCCCCAGCATTTT	CASSSQVDFQPQHF
TRBV19	TRBJ2-7	NA	TRBD2	TGTGCCAGTAGTGCCGGACTAGCGGGAGGAGTAGGCTACGAGCAGTACTTC	CASSAGLAGGVGYEQYF
TRBV6-9	TRBJ1-2	many	NA	TGTGCCAGCAGTTACGCCGCATTAGCCAAAGGCTACACCTTC	CASSYAALAKGYTF
TRBV12-5	TRBJ2-4	few	NA	TGTGCTAGTGGTAACTGGGGGCTAGCCAAAAACATTCAGTACTTC	CASGNWGLAKNIQYF
TRBV11-3	TRBJ2-3	NA	TRBD2	TGTGCCAGCAGCTTATCTGGCGGGAGCCTTACAGATACGCAGTATTTT	CASSLSGGSLTDTQYF